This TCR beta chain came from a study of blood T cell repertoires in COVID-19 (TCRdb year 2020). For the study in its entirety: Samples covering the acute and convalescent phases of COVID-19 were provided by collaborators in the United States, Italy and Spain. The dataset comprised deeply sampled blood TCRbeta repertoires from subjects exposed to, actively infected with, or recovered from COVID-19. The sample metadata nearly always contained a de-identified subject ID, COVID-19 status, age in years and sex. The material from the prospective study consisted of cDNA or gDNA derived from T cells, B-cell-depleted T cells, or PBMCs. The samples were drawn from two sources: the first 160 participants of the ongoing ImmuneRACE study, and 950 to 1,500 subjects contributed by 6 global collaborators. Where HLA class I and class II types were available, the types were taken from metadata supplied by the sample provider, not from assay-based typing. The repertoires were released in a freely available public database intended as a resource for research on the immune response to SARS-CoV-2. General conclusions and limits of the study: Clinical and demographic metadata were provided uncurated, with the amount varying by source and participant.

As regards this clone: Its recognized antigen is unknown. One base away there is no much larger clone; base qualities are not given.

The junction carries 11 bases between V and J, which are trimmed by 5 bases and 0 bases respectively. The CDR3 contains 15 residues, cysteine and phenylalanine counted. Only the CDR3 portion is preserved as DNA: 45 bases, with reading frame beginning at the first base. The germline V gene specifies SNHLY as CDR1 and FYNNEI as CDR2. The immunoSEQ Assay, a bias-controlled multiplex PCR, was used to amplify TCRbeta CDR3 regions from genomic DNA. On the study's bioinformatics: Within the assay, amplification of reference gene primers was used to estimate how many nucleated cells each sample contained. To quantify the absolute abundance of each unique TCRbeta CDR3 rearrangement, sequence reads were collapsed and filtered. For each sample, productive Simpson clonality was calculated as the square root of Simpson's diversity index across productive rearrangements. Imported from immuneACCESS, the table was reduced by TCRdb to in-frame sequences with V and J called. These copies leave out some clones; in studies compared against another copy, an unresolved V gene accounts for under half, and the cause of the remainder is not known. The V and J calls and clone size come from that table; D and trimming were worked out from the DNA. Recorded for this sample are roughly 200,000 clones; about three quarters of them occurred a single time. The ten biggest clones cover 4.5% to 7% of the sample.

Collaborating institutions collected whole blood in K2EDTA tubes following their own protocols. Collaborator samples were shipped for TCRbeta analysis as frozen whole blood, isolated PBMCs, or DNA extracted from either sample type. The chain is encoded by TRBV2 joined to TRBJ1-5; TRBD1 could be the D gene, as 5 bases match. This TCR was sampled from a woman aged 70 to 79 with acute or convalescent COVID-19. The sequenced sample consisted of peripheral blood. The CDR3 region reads CASSKQASSNQPQHF. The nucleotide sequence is TGTGCCAGCAGTAAACAGGCGAGTAGCAATCAGCCCCAGCATTTT.